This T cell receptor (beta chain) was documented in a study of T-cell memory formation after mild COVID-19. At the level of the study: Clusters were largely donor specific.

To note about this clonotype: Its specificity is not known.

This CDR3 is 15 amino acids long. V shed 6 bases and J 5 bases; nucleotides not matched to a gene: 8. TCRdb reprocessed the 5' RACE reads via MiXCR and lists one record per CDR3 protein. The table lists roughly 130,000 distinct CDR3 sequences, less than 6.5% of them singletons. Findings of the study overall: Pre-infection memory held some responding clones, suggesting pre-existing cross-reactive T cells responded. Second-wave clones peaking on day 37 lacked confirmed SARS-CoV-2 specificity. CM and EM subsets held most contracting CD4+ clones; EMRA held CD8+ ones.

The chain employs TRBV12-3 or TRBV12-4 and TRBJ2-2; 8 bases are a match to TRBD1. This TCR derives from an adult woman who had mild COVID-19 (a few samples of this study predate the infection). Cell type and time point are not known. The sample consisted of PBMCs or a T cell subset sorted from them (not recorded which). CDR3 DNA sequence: TGTGCCAGCAGCTCTGGACAGGGAAGGACCGGGGAGCTGTTTTTT. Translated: CASSSGQGRTGELFF.